Each of the 23 T cell receptor beta chains below was sequenced from the same sample in a study of T cells in Graves' hyperthyroidism and ophthalmopathy (dated by TCRdb to the late 2010s). Receptor amplification or capture employed multiplex PCR. The sequencing machine was an Illumina HiSeq 2000. The TCR beta CDR3 regions were amplified from the RNA transcripts. For the first round of RT-PCR on the TCR CDR3, the HTBI primer set was used together with the Qiagen OneStep RT-PCR kit. In-frame beta chains were kept once TCRdb had trimmed the public reads at Q25 with fastp and called clones with MiXCR. Every distinct CDR3 protein forms one entry, paired with its most common genes and DNA. The sample includes roughly 510,000 distinct CDR3 sequences, with approximately 49% observed a single time. The ten biggest clones cover about two fifths of the sample. The sequencing sample was made of peripheral blood or thyroid tissue (not recorded which). These receptors came from an adult woman with Graves' disease, either hyperthyroidism or ophthalmopathy (not recorded which).

This clonotype was counted at least ten times. This chain joins TRBV3-1 and TRBJ1-1, with D possibly TRBD1 on 5 matching bases. The CDR3 runs to 12 residues. Germline CDR1 reads LGHDT; CDR2 reads YNNKEL (reference sequence). The ends were cut back, 3 bases at V and 9 bases at J, with 11 bases in the middle. CDR3 residues: CASSHEGAQAFF. For the CDR3, the DNA is TGTGCCAGCAGCCATGAAGGGGCTCAAGCTTTCTTT.

The chain links TRBV7-6 to TRBJ1-1, with D unresolved. The V end was cut by 1 base, the J end by 6 bases, with 12 bases between. Looked up from germline, CDR1 is SGHVS and CDR2 is FNYEAQ. The CDR3 runs 14 residues. CDR3: CASSLVEGSAEAFF. As DNA, the CDR3 is TGTGCCAGCAGCTTAGTTGAGGGCTCGGCTGAAGCTTTCTTT.

This clonotype has more than one count but fewer than ten. This chain links TRBV20-1 with TRBJ2-6; no clear D. Germline V gene sequence: CDR1 DFQATT, CDR2 SNEGSKA (reference sequence). The CDR3 consists of 12 residues. The CDR3 region has the DNA TGCAGCGTTGAAGTTGGGGCCAACGTCCTGACTTTC. This sequence encodes CSVEVGANVLTF.

This clonotype has ten or more counts. The chain has TRBV10-3 and TRBJ2-5, with D perhaps given as TRBD1 or TRBD2 (7 bases each). Germline lookup yields CDR1 ENHRY and CDR2 SYGVKD. The V end lost 8 bases, the J end lost 4 bases, and 14 bases lay between the germline ends. The CDR3 has 13 amino acids. The CDR3 region has the DNA TGTGCCATCCGGGCAGGGGGGGGAGAGACCCAGTACTTC. Its translation is CAIRAGGGETQYF.

This clonotype came up many times. J is TRBJ2-5 and V is TRBV7-2; 8 nucleotides agree with TRBD1. Unmatched junction bases numbered 5, after V lost 5 bases and J lost 3 bases. This CDR3 spans 14 amino acids. CDR1 is SGHTA, CDR2 FQGNSA, per germline. CDR3 loop: CASSANRGKETQYF. Written as DNA, the CDR3 is TGTGCCAGCAGCGCGAACAGGGGGAAAGAGACCCAGTACTTC.

Note on this clonotype: Compared with germline, one end of the junction differs, possibly owing to a read error. This chain uses TRBV20-1 with TRBJ2-2, with D tentatively TRBD2 (6 bases). Germline CDR1 reads DFQATT; CDR2 reads SNEGSKA (reference sequence). CDR3 size: 12 residues. In nucleotides, the CDR3 is TGCAGTGCTAGACGTAGAACCCGGGAGCTGGTTTTT. Encoded protein: CSARRRTRELVF.

The chain employs TRBV6-5 and TRBJ1-3; no clear D gene. V was pared by 0 bases and J by 7 bases, with 10 bases between. The germline V gene has CDR1 MNHEY and CDR2 SVGAGI. This CDR3 has 14 amino acids. CDR3 region: CASSYSEEGNTIYF. The CDR3 DNA reads TGTGCCAGCAGTTACTCGGAGGAAGGGAACACCATATATTTT.

A few counts support this clonotype. The chain joins TRBV7-9 to TRBJ1-2; perhaps TRBD1 as D (5 bases). Germline CDR1 SEHNR, CDR2 FQNEAQ (reference sequence). The CDR3 extends over 14 amino acids. V lost 3 bases and J 3 bases, leaving 11 bases between the germline ends. CDR3 sequence: CASSFAQGYYGYTF. The CDR3 coding sequence is TGTGCCAGCAGCTTTGCGCAGGGATACTATGGCTACACCTTC. Full variable domain (outside the CDR3, taken from reference TRBV7-9 and TRBJ1-2): DTGVSQNPRHKITKRGQNVTFRCDPISEHNRLYWYRQTLGQGPEFLTYFQNEAQLEKSRLLSDRFSAERPKGSFSTLEIQRTEQGDSAMYLCASSFAQGYYGYTFGSGTRLTVV.

V usage is TRBV7-2 and J usage is TRBJ2-7; 11 nucleotides line up with TRBD2. The CDR3 sequence is 15 residues long. V lost 2 bases to trimming and J lost 4 bases; unmatched junction nucleotides: 4. In germline, CDR1 is SGHTA, CDR2 FQGNSA. DNA of the CDR3: TGTGCCAGCAGCTTACTAGCGGGAGGTGGATACGAGCAGTACTTC. Residues: CASSLLAGGGYEQYF.

This chain joins TRBV7-3 and TRBJ1-4, with D possibly matching TRBD1 (5 bases). The V end was cut by 8 bases, the J end by 4 bases, with 8 bases between. The germline CDR1 and CDR2 sequences are SGHTA and FQGTGA. The CDR3 totals 12 residues. This chain's CDR3 is CASAGGNEKLFF. The CDR3 bases are TGTGCCAGCGCCGGGGGTAATGAAAAACTGTTTTTT.

This clonotype was found many times. This sequence joins TRBV7-6 and TRBJ2-2, with D unclear. This CDR3 contains 15 residues. V lost 5 bases and J 2 bases, leaving 12 bases between the germline ends. From germline, CDR1 is SGHVS and CDR2 FNYEAQ. The CDR3 reads CASSPAALNTGELFF. CDR3 in DNA: TGTGCCAGCAGCCCGGCCGCCCTTAACACCGGGGAGCTGTTTTTT. The full variable domain, completed using reference TRBV7-6 and TRBJ2-2, is GAGVSQSPRYKVTKRGQDVALRCDPISGHVSLYWYRQALGQGPEFLTYFNYEAQQDKSGLPNDRFSAERPEGSISTLTIQRTEQRDSAMYRCASSPAALNTGELFFGEGSRLTVL.

Points on this clonotype: One junction end does not reproduce the germline sequence, and a read error may be involved. The V gene is TRBV10-3, the J gene TRBJ2-5, with TRBD1 matching 7 bases. Germline values: CDR1 ENHRY, CDR2 SYGVKD. This CDR3 has 16 residues. CDR3 in amino acids: CASSEADDRVGETQYF. Here the CDR3 DNA reads TGTGCCAGCAGTGAAGCAGACGACAGGGTGGGAGAGACCCAGTACTTC.

The genes are TRBV10-3 and TRBJ1-1; D gene uncertain. The V end lost 3 bases, the J end lost 0 bases, and 8 bases lay between the germline ends. This CDR3 comprises 14 residues. Per germline, CDR1 ENHRY and CDR2 SYGVKD. The CDR3 region is CAISEQIMNTEAFF. In DNA form, the CDR3 reads TGTGCCATCAGTGAACAGATCATGAACACTGAAGCTTTCTTT.

This chain uses TRBV7-9 with TRBJ1-1; D uncertain. The germline CDR1 and CDR2 sequences are SEHNR and FQNEAQ (reference sequence). V shed 8 bases and J shed 1 base, with 8 bases lying between them. This CDR3 comprises 12 residues. The CDR3 region is CASDSRNTEAFF. CDR3 DNA: TGTGCCAGCGACTCAAGGAACACTGAAGCTTTCTTT.

This clonotype was seen at least ten times. The J gene is TRBJ1-5, the V gene TRBV4-1, with TRBD1 as a possible D gene (5 bases). V was pared by 4 bases and J by 1 base, with 14 bases between. The CDR3 has 16 amino acids. The V gene's germline CDR1 is MGHRA and CDR2 YSYEKL. DNA of the CDR3: TGCGCCAGCAGCCGTAGGGTAGGGGAAAGCAATCAGCCCCAGCATTTT. The encoded protein is CASSRRVGESNQPQHF.

This clonotype appeared a single time. Mismatch with germline at one junction end may stem from a read error. The CDR3 is CASTLMSETQYF. The CDR3 DNA is TGTGCCAGCACCTTAATGTCGGAGACCCAGTACTTC. The J gene is TRBJ2-5, the V gene TRBV7-2; D not certain. CDR1 and CDR2 from the germline V gene are SGHTA and FQGNSA. This CDR3 comprises 12 residues.

This clonotype was counted only a few times. The chain employs TRBV10-3 and TRBJ2-7; 7 bases line up with TRBD1. Germline V gene data show CDR1 as ENHRY and CDR2 as SYGVKD. The CDR3 has 11 residues. Trimming took 4 bases from V and 6 from J; bases not matched to a gene: 0. The CDR3 is CAISGQGEQYF. The CDR3 coding sequence is TGTGCCATCAGTGGACAGGGCGAGCAGTACTTC.

The gene calls are TRBV10-3 and TRBJ2-1; 7 bases line up with TRBD2. Germline CDR1 reads ENHRY; CDR2 reads SYGVKD. The V and J ends lost 10 bases and 8 bases, in that order; junction bases with no gene match: 14. The CDR3 runs to 14 residues. The CDR3 protein is CATHPTVGGDEQFF. The DNA of the CDR3 is TGTGCCACCCATCCTACGGTGGGAGGGGATGAGCAGTTCTTC.

V and J are TRBV7-2 and TRBJ2-7, with 9 positions matching TRBD2. J was trimmed by 1 base and V by 4 bases; bases with no gene match: 8. Germline-derived CDR1 and CDR2 are SGHTA and FQGNSA. The CDR3 is 16 residues long. CDR3 residues: CASSSRSGSWSYEQYF. CDR3 nucleotides: TGTGCCAGCAGCTCCCGTAGCGGGAGTTGGTCCTACGAGCAGTACTTC.

This clonotype was seen a few times. The chain links TRBV29-1 to TRBJ2-7; D not certain. Germline V gene sequence: CDR1 SQVTM, CDR2 ANQGSEA. V was clipped by 4 bases and J by 3 bases, with 7 bases between them. The CDR3 contains 11 residues. In DNA, the CDR3 is TGCAGCGTTGCCCATTACTACGAGCAGTACTTC. As protein: CSVAHYYEQYF.

The V and J genes are TRBV10-3 and TRBJ2-5; 7 positions match TRBD1. V gave up 5 bases and J gave up 4 bases; unmatched junction bases: 7. CDR3 size: 14 residues. Germline V gene lookup returns CDR1 ENHRY and CDR2 SYGVKD. The DNA of the CDR3 is TGTGCCATCAGTAGACAGGGCCCGAGAGAGACCCAGTACTTC. Translating gives CAISRQGPRETQYF.

The chain couples TRBV29-1 to TRBJ2-7; possibly TRBD1 for D (5 bases). V was pared by 6 bases and J by 5 bases, with 14 bases between. The length of the CDR3 is 12 residues. Germline CDR1 reads SQVTM; CDR2 reads ANQGSEA. CDR3 loop: CSVSTDDHEQYF. CDR3 sequence (DNA): TGCAGCGTATCGACAGACGACCACGAGCAGTACTTC.

The V and J genes are TRBV3-1 and TRBJ1-2; 8 positions match TRBD1. CDR1 and CDR2 from the germline V gene are LGHDT and YNNKEL (reference sequence). The CDR3 extends over 14 amino acids. Trimming cost V 0 bases and J 7 bases; bases outside gene matches: 4. This CDR3 is CASSQDRTGFGYTF. As DNA, the CDR3 is TGTGCCAGCAGCCAAGATAGGACAGGGTTTGGCTACACCTTC.